Below, 23 T cell receptor beta chains from the same sample are listed, as sequenced in a study of T cell changes during pregnancy in multiple sclerosis. Sequencing used immunoSEQ multiplex PCR; TCRdb keeps in-frame clones, though not all of them. The data hold over 90,000 clones, with 90% observed a single time. Material: peripheral blood, obtained in the second trimester of pregnancy. These receptors all come from a female donor in good health, enrolled as a control in a pregnancy study.

This clone was seen just once. The rearrangement links TRBV6-5 to TRBJ1-2; 9 nucleotides agree with TRBD1. The CDR3 covers 14 residues. Germline trimming cut 4 bases from V and 6 bases from J; bases unmatched to any gene: 6. The germline CDR1 and CDR2 sequences are MNHEY and SVGAGI. CDR3 sequence reads: CASSFSGTGNGYTF. In nucleotides, the CDR3 is TGTGCCAGCAGTTTCTCCGGGACAGGGAATGGCTACACCTTC.

This chain uses TRBV7-2 with TRBJ1-2; weak D call: TRBD1 (6 bases). CDR3 size: 14 residues. Trimming pared 5 bases from V and 6 bases from J, leaving 16 bases between. Germline CDR1 SGHTA, CDR2 FQGNSA. CDR3 in DNA: TGTGCCAGCAGCCCGCTTGGGGGGGCAAATGGCTACACCTTC. Its protein is CASSPLGGANGYTF. Together with reference TRBV7-2 and TRBJ1-2, the CDR3 gives the full variable domain: GAGVSQSPSNKVTEKGKDVELRCDPISGHTALYWYRQSLGQGLEFLIYFQGNSAPDKSGLPSDRFSAERTGGSVSTLTIQRTQQEDSAVYLCASSPLGGANGYTFGSGTRLTVV.

The V and J genes are TRBV11-2 and TRBJ2-1; TRBD2 agrees at 7 bases. The junction had 1 base not matched to a gene; V was cut back by 0 bases and J by 2 bases. The germline V gene has CDR1 SGHAT and CDR2 FQNNGV. This CDR3 contains 15 residues. CDR3 nucleotide sequence: TGTGCCAGCAGCTTAGAAGGGACTACCTACAATGAGCAGTTCTTC. It is translated as CASSLEGTTYNEQFF. Full variable domain (rest looked up from reference TRBV11-2 and TRBJ2-1): EAGVAQSPRYKIIEKRQSVAFWCNPISGHATLYWYQQILGQGPKLLIQFQNNGVVDDSQLPKDRFSAERLKGVDSTLKIQPAKLEDSAVYLCASSLEGTTYNEQFFGPGTRLTVL.

The CDR3 coding sequence is TGCGCCAGCAGGCTAGCGGGGGGGCATGGCGGGGAGCTGTTTTTT. Translated, it gives CASRLAGGHGGELFF. V usage is TRBV10-2 and J usage is TRBJ2-2; 12 bases are a match to TRBD2. With V trimmed by 6 bases and J by 7 bases, 6 bases remained unmatched. The CDR3 length is 15 residues. CDR1 WSHSY and CDR2 SAAADI come from the germline V gene.

The chain couples TRBV6-5 to TRBJ2-1; 8 bases match TRBD1. V was clipped by 6 bases and J by 5 bases; unmatched bases: 9. The V gene's germline CDR1 is MNHEY and CDR2 SVGAGI. This CDR3 has 15 amino acids. The CDR3 DNA reads as TGTGCCAGCAGAAACGACAGGGGTTCAGACAATGAGCAGTTCTTC. Translated: CASRNDRGSDNEQFF.

The chain has TRBV10-2 and TRBJ2-1; 12 nucleotides agree with TRBD2. Germline V gene sequence: CDR1 WSHSY, CDR2 SAAADI. With V trimmed by 0 bases and J by 16 bases, 1 base remained unmatched. This CDR3 has 12 residues. Here the CDR3 reads CASSESTSGSFF. The CDR3 bases are TGCGCCAGCAGTGAGTCGACTAGCGGGAGCTTCTTC.

V and J are TRBV11-1 and TRBJ2-7; tentative D call: TRBD2 (7 bases). CDR3 size: 17 residues. Germline values: CDR1 SGHAT, CDR2 FQDESV (reference sequence). Trimming removed 3 bases from V and 2 bases from J, with 20 bases in between. CDR3 residues: CASSLIAGGPSTYEQYF. As DNA, the CDR3 is TGTGCCAGCAGCTTGATCGCCGGGGGGCCTTCTACCTACGAGCAGTACTTC.

The chain has TRBV5-5 and TRBJ1-1; 8 bases agree with TRBD1. Germline CDR1 is SGHKS and CDR2 is YYEKEE (reference sequence). V shed 0 bases and J 6 bases; nucleotides not matched to a gene: 10. This CDR3 is built from 16 residues. CDR3 region: CASSLGAGGVSAEAFF. The DNA for the CDR3 is TGTGCCAGCAGCTTGGGGGCAGGGGGCGTTTCCGCTGAAGCTTTCTTT.

The rearrangement uses TRBV7-9 and TRBJ2-2, with 8 bases aligning to TRBD1. This CDR3 contains 16 residues. Germline CDR1 reads SEHNR; CDR2 reads FQNEAQ (reference sequence). With V trimmed by 0 bases and J by 3 bases, 3 bases remained unmatched. CDR3 loop: CASSLAGRGHTGELFF. CDR3 in DNA: TGTGCCAGCAGCTTAGCAGGCAGGGGGCACACCGGGGAGCTGTTTTTT.

V gene TRBV7-2 combines with J gene TRBJ2-7; TRBD2 matches at 11 bases. V lost 1 base to trimming and J lost 2 bases; unmatched junction nucleotides: 4. The CDR3 runs 16 residues. Germline-derived CDR1 and CDR2 are SGHTA and FQGNSA. This CDR3 is CASSLGIAGGPYEQYF. Here the CDR3 DNA reads TGTGCCAGCAGCTTAGGGATAGCGGGAGGGCCCTACGAGCAGTACTTC.

This clone was observed a few times. The V and J genes are TRBV7-9 and TRBJ1-1, with 8 bases aligning to TRBD1. The CDR3 length is 14 residues. The trim removed 1 base at V and 4 bases at J, leaving 2 bases unmatched. From germline, CDR1 is SEHNR and CDR2 FQNEAQ (reference sequence). This CDR3 is CASSLVRGPTEAFF. The CDR3 DNA is TGTGCCAGCAGCTTAGTCAGGGGGCCCACTGAAGCTTTCTTT.

The chain recombines TRBV2 with TRBJ2-1; 8 bases agree with TRBD1. There are 12 residues in the CDR3. Losses at the gene ends were 8 bases for V and 8 bases for J; bases not matched to a gene: 5. Germline V gene lookup returns CDR1 SNHLY and CDR2 FYNNEI. This chain's CDR3 is CASVRQGYEQFF. The CDR3 DNA reads TGTGCCAGCGTGAGACAGGGGTATGAGCAGTTCTTC.

The rearrangement joins TRBV5-1 to TRBJ2-7; TRBD2 matches at 7 bases. Germline V gene sequence: CDR1 SGHRS, CDR2 YFSETQ. V shed 0 bases, J shed 2 bases, and the junction held 14 bases outside the gene matches. This CDR3 has 18 residues. Here the CDR3 reads CASSLAGTRRAGAYEQYF. The CDR3 DNA sequence: TGCGCCAGCAGCTTGGCCGGCACCCGGCGGGCGGGAGCCTACGAGCAGTACTTC. The full variable domain, its missing parts supplied by reference TRBV5-1 and TRBJ2-7, is KAGVTQTPRYLIKTRGQQVTLSCSPISGHRSVSWYQQTPGQGLQFLFEYFSETQRNKGNFPGRFSGRQFSNSRSEMNVSTLELGDSALYLCASSLAGTRRAGAYEQYFGPGTRLTVT.

V and J are TRBV5-1 and TRBJ1-2, with a weak D call TRBD1 (6 bases). Per germline, CDR1 SGHRS and CDR2 YFSETQ. The CDR3 spans 14 residues. V was cut by 0 bases and J by 6 bases, with 12 bases left in between. CDR3 bases: TGCGCCAGCAGCTTGGACAGGGCCCTTGATGGCTACACCTTC. Translating gives CASSLDRALDGYTF.

The chain couples TRBV30 to TRBJ2-1, with 8 bases aligning to TRBD2. Germline V gene lookup returns CDR1 GTSNPN and CDR2 SVGIG (reference sequence). Unmatched junction bases numbered 5, after V lost 2 bases and J lost 5 bases. CDR3 size: 14 residues. The CDR3 DNA reads as TGTGCCTGGAGTAGACTAGCGATTCACAATGAGCAGTTCTTC. The encoded protein is CAWSRLAIHNEQFF.

The chain combines TRBV28 with TRBJ1-2; possibly TRBD1 for D (6 bases). This CDR3 is built from 13 residues. V was trimmed by 6 bases and J by 8 bases, leaving 16 bases between them. From germline, CDR1 is MDHEN and CDR2 SYDVKM. The CDR3 loop reads CASRTLSGGGYTF. The CDR3, as DNA: TGTGCCAGCAGGACCCTGTCGGGGGGCGGCTACACCTTC.

This clone was detected once. The V gene is TRBV5-6, the J gene TRBJ1-3; unclear D gene. The germline CDR1 and CDR2 sequences are SGHDT and YYEEEE. V lost 0 bases and J 0 bases, leaving 7 bases between the germline ends. The CDR3 length is 15 residues. The CDR3 DNA reads as TGTGCCAGCAGCTTGGCCACAGACTCTGGAAACACCATATATTTT. This sequence encodes CASSLATDSGNTIYF. Based on the CDR3 plus reference TRBV5-6 and TRBJ1-3, the full variable domain is DAGVTQSPTHLIKTRGQQVTLRCSPKSGHDTVSWYQQALGQGPQFIFQYYEEEERQRGNFPDRFSGHQFPNYSSELNVNALLLGDSALYLCASSLATDSGNTIYFGEGSWLTVV.

V is TRBV2 and J is TRBJ1-1; D is unresolved. The CDR3 contains 13 residues. In germline, CDR1 is SNHLY, CDR2 FYNNEI. Trimming took 7 bases from V and 5 from J, leaving 14 bases between them. DNA of the CDR3: TGTGCCAGCACCGGGGAGGTTGGGACTGAAGCTTTCTTT. It translates to CASTGEVGTEAFF.

The V call is TRBV7-2, the J call TRBJ2-1, with 11 bases aligning to TRBD2. With 5 bases clipped from V and 6 bases from J, the junction kept 6 bases outside the gene matches. The CDR3 runs 15 residues. Germline CDR1 SGHTA, CDR2 FQGNSA. The CDR3 here is CASSATSGRFNEQFF. In nucleotides, the CDR3 is TGTGCCAGCAGCGCCACTAGCGGGAGATTCAATGAGCAGTTCTTC.

The chain uses TRBV6-1 and TRBJ1-5, with 8 positions matching TRBD1. The CDR3 spans 13 residues. The V segment lost 7 bases and the J segment 6 bases; nucleotides outside the gene matches: 5. The germline V gene encodes CDR1 MNHNS and CDR2 SASEGT. CDR3 protein: CASINRGSQPQHF. CDR3 nucleotide sequence: TGTGCCAGCATCAACAGGGGGTCTCAGCCCCAGCATTTT.

A single count supports this clone. This chain joins TRBV5-1 and TRBJ1-2; 8 nucleotides match TRBD1. J lost 7 bases, V lost 2 bases, and 16 bases had no gene match. This CDR3 contains 17 residues. Germline V lookup: CDR1 SGHRS, CDR2 YFSETQ. The CDR3 DNA reads TGCGCCAGCAGCTTTTCCGGGACAGGATTTTGGGAGGGTGGCTACACCTTC. Protein: CASSFSGTGFWEGGYTF. The full variable domain, with the rest looked up from reference TRBV5-1 and TRBJ1-2, is KAGVTQTPRYLIKTRGQQVTLSCSPISGHRSVSWYQQTPGQGLQFLFEYFSETQRNKGNFPGRFSGRQFSNSRSEMNVSTLELGDSALYLCASSFSGTGFWEGGYTFGSGTRLTVV.

The chain carries TRBV5-1 and TRBJ2-3, with 9 positions matching TRBD2. The CDR3 has 14 amino acids. V lost 8 bases, J lost 2 bases, and 6 bases stayed unmatched. CDR1 SGHRS and CDR2 YFSETQ come from the germline V gene. CDR3 region: CASVGTSFTDTQYF. The CDR3 nucleotides are TGCGCCAGTGTTGGGACTAGCTTCACAGATACGCAGTATTTT.

The V gene is TRBV5-8, the J gene TRBJ2-7, with 9 bases fitting TRBD2. V lost 5 bases and J lost 6; bases outside the gene matches: 12. Germline V gives CDR1 SGHTS, CDR2 YDEGEE. This CDR3 is 15 amino acids long. This chain's CDR3 is CASSRQRGATSEQYF. The CDR3 DNA follows: TGTGCCAGCAGTCGCCAGCGGGGGGCTACATCCGAGCAGTACTTC.